This TCR beta chain was captured by sequencing in a study of blood T cell repertoires in COVID-19. About the study: There were acute and convalescent COVID-19 samples, and they came from the United States, Italy and Spain. T cells, B-cell-depleted T cells, or PBMCs provided the cDNA or gDNA that served as material.

The CDR3 sequence is 17 residues long. V trimming: 3 bases; J trimming: 2 bases; junction bases outside the gene matches: 9. Per the germline V gene, CDR1 is MDHEN and CDR2 is SYDVKM. Original methodology: Nucleated cell number was recorded as an estimate derived from reference gene primer amplification. The protocol was immunoSEQ multiplex PCR, while the TCRdb copy is restricted to in-frame clones and leaves out a portion. V, J and clone size derive from that table, while D and trimming were established from the DNA sequence. The sample contains roughly 130,000 clones, about 83% of which appear only once. This clone has just a few counts.

The sequence derives from a man between 45 and 60 years old with acute or convalescent COVID-19. V is TRBV28 and J is TRBJ1-1; 10 nucleotides align to TRBD1. The source material was peripheral blood. The CDR3 sequence: CASSLGQGTPSNTEAFF. Here the CDR3 DNA reads TGTGCCAGCAGTTTGGGACAGGGGACACCATCTAACACTGAAGCTTTCTTT.